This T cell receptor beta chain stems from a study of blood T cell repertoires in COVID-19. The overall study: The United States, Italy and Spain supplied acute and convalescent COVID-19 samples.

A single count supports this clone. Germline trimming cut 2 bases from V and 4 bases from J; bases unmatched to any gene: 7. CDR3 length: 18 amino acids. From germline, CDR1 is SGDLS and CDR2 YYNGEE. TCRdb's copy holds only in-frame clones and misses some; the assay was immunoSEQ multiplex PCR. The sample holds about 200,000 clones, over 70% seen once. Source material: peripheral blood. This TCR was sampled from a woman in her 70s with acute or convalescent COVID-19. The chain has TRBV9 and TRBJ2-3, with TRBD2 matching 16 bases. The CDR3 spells CASSVGLAGGLGPDTQYF. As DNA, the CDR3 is TGTGCCAGCAGCGTGGGACTAGCGGGAGGGCTGGGCCCAGATACGCAGTATTTT.